A single sample gave rise to the 3 T cell receptor beta chains below, sequenced in a study of T cells expressing NK-cell markers. TCRdb re-analyzed the 5' RACE reads; it lists each CDR3 protein once, without DNA. This sample's table reports 500,000 or so distinct CDR3 sequences. Specimen: blood T cells: a sorted CD56 or NKG2C T cell subset, CD4+ or CD8+ T cells, or bulk PBMC T cells (not recorded which). Receptors were obtained from a man aged 18 to 35 in good health.

This CDR3 is CASSQAGTTGNTIYF. The V and J genes are TRBV4-3 and TRBJ1-3. The CDR3 runs 15 residues. Germline CDR1 is LGHNA and CDR2 is YSLEER.

The V gene is TRBV7-8, the J gene TRBJ2-1; without DNA, the TCRdb call of TRBD2 cannot be checked. The CDR3 sequence is 16 residues long. Germline V gene data show CDR1 as SGHVS and CDR2 as FQNEAQ. The CDR3 loop is CASSLGRLVIRDEQFF.

The V and J genes are TRBV7-2 and TRBJ2-2. The CDR3 length is 16 residues. Germline lookup yields CDR1 SGHTA and CDR2 FQGNSA. CDR3 sequence: CASSYASRTNTGELFF.